Below, 25 T cell receptor beta chains from the same sample are listed, as sequenced in a study of beta chain features in type 1 diabetes. The study's findings and limits: Significant though moderate, a shortening of TCRB CDR3s appeared in all four CD4+ subsets of Type 1 diabetes patients.

No cognate antigen is known for these TCRs. Since all of the isolated RNA was reverse transcribed, expressed TCRB transcripts were what got sequenced. Profiling relied on immunoSEQ multiplex PCR, and the TCRdb table lists in-frame clones only, not all of them. The sample records a few hundred thousand clones, over 8.5% being singletons. The material sequenced was central memory CD4+ T cells from blood. The receptors come from a man aged 25-45 years with type 1 diabetes.

This clone was detected only a few times. The V and J genes are TRBV30 and TRBJ1-5; D gene uncertain. Germline V lookup: CDR1 GTSNPN, CDR2 SVGIG (reference sequence). V dropped 0 bases and J dropped 7 bases, with 7 bases sitting between them. CDR3 length: 12 amino acids. DNA for the CDR3: TGTGCCTGGAGTGTACGTGCGCAGCCCCAGCATTTT. Translation gives CAWSVRAQPQHF.

This clone was seen a few times. The V and J genes are TRBV10-3 and TRBJ2-3, with D unclear. The CDR3 spans 15 residues. Germline V CDR1 and CDR2: ENHRY, SYGVKD. V lost 0 bases to trimming and J lost 0 bases, with 7 bases between them. The CDR3 nucleotides are TGTGCCATCAGTGAGTCTTACAGAAGCACAGATACGCAGTATTTT. Protein sequence: CAISESYRSTDTQYF.

The J gene is TRBJ1-1, the V gene TRBV27, with D perhaps TRBD1 (5 bases). The V end was cut by 3 bases, the J end by 0 bases, with 17 bases between. This CDR3 spans 17 amino acids. Germline V gene data show CDR1 as MNHEY and CDR2 as SMNVEV (reference sequence). The CDR3 region has the DNA TGTGCCAGCAGTTTGAGTCCGAACAGGAGACTGAACACTGAAGCTTTCTTT. Protein sequence: CASSLSPNRRLNTEAFF.

This chain joins TRBV21-1 and TRBJ1-1; the table assigns TRBD1, which was not confirmed against the DNA. TRBV21-1 is a recognized pseudogene. The CDR3 length is 12 residues. CDR3 amino acids: CASCGDRGSAFF. CDR3 in DNA: TGTGCCAGCTGCGGGGACAGGGGATCGGCTTTCTTT.

The chain combines TRBV7-6 with TRBJ2-1, with 11 bases aligning to TRBD2. Germline V gives CDR1 SGHVS, CDR2 FNYEAQ. The J segment lost 7 bases and the V segment lost 5 bases, leaving 4 bases of the junction unmatched. The CDR3 is made up of 14 amino acids. CDR3 sequence (DNA): TGTGCCAGCAGCGCAACTAGCGGGAGAAATGAGCAGTTCTTC. Translating it yields CASSATSGRNEQFF.

This rearrangement joins TRBV4-2 to TRBJ2-6; D possibly corresponds to TRBD2 (6 bases). CDR3 length: 16 residues. Per the germline V gene, CDR1 is LGHNA and CDR2 is YNFKEQ. V lost 4 bases, J lost 3 bases, and 13 bases lay in between. In DNA form, the CDR3 reads TGTGCCAGCAGCCTCAATGTGGGACTTGGGGCCAACGTCCTGACTTTC. It translates to CASSLNVGLGANVLTF.

V and J are TRBV28 and TRBJ2-7; D gene ambiguous. V dropped 2 bases and J dropped 6 bases, with 11 bases sitting between them. CDR1 MDHEN and CDR2 SYDVKM come from the germline V gene. The CDR3 runs to 13 residues. CDR3 protein: CASSLQGRVEQYF. In DNA form, the CDR3 reads TGTGCCAGCAGTTTACAAGGAAGGGTCGAGCAGTACTTC.

The CDR3 DNA reads as TGCGCCAGCAGCTGGACTCCGGGACAGTTGGAGACCCAGTACTTC. Translated, it gives CASSWTPGQLETQYF. The gene calls are TRBV5-1 and TRBJ2-5, with TRBD1 identical over 7 bases. V dropped 3 bases and J dropped 5; count of bases not matched to a gene: 10. The CDR3 runs 15 residues. Germline CDR1 is SGHRS and CDR2 is YFSETQ.

V and J are TRBV19 and TRBJ2-4, with 8 bases lining up with TRBD2. The CDR3 loop spans 16 amino acids. Looked up from germline, CDR1 is LNHDA and CDR2 is SQIVND (reference sequence). After removal of 5 bases from V and 0 bases from J, the junction contained 6 bases not matched to a gene. CDR3 in amino acids: CASSPNGRGAKNIQYF. The CDR3 DNA reads as TGTGCCAGTAGTCCCAACGGGAGGGGAGCCAAAAACATTCAGTACTTC.

The J gene is TRBJ2-5, the V gene TRBV5-1; TRBD1 is a possible D gene (5 bases). The CDR3 has 14 residues. Germline-derived CDR1 and CDR2 are SGHRS and YFSETQ. Trimming took off 0 bases at V and 4 bases at J, with 10 bases between the two ends. The CDR3 DNA sequence: TGCGCCAGCAGCTTGGTTCCAGGGCCAGAGACCCAGTACTTC. Translating gives CASSLVPGPETQYF.

This clone was seen repeatedly, ten times or more. This sequence joins TRBV9 and TRBJ2-6; D might be TRBD1 (6 bases). The germline V gene encodes CDR1 SGDLS and CDR2 YYNGEE. V dropped 7 bases and J dropped 0 bases, with 17 bases sitting between them. CDR3 length: 17 residues. For the CDR3, the DNA is TGTGCCAGCGCTCGGTGGGGGCCTCTCTCTGGGGCCAACGTCCTGACTTTC. Its translation: CASARWGPLSGANVLTF.

This clone was detected ten times or more. The chain couples TRBV4-1 to TRBJ1-1, with 10 bases matching TRBD1. CDR3 length equals 14 residues. V trimming: 5 bases; J trimming: 1 base; junction bases outside the gene matches: 1. Germline CDR1 is MGHRA and CDR2 is YSYEKL. CDR3 in amino acids: CASSDRGRNTEAFF. DNA for the CDR3: TGCGCCAGCAGCGACAGGGGGCGGAACACTGAAGCTTTCTTT.

This clone occurred many times. The chain is built from TRBV5-1 and TRBJ2-1, with 7 positions matching TRBD1. With 3 bases clipped from V and 7 bases from J, the junction kept 16 bases outside the gene matches. Germline CDR1 SGHRS, CDR2 YFSETQ. The CDR3 length is 17 residues. The CDR3 loop is CASSSTPNTGAKNEQFF. The CDR3 DNA follows: TGCGCCAGCAGCTCAACACCGAATACAGGGGCCAAAAATGAGCAGTTCTTC. Variable domain in full (rest from reference TRBV5-1 and TRBJ2-1): KAGVTQTPRYLIKTRGQQVTLSCSPISGHRSVSWYQQTPGQGLQFLFEYFSETQRNKGNFPGRFSGRQFSNSRSEMNVSTLELGDSALYLCASSSTPNTGAKNEQFFGPGTRLTVL.

The chain couples TRBV7-9 to TRBJ1-5; unclear D gene. CDR1 is SEHNR and CDR2 is FQNEAQ in the germline V gene (reference sequence). The CDR3 covers 12 residues. V was trimmed by 2 bases and J by 7 bases, leaving 6 bases between them. For the CDR3, the DNA is TGTGCCAGCAGCTTAATGCGGCAGCCCCAGCATTTT. Amino acids: CASSLMRQPQHF.

This clone was counted between two and nine times. This CDR3 reads CASRTGFVQYF. The CDR3 coding sequence is TGTGCCAGCAGGACGGGTTTTGTGCAGTACTTC. This sequence joins TRBV27 and TRBJ2-7; no reliable D call. The CDR3 spans 11 residues. CDR1 and CDR2 from the germline V gene are MNHEY and SMNVEV (reference sequence). Trimming left V 6 bases short and J 9 bases short, with 12 bases between.

V and J are TRBV11-2 and TRBJ2-7, with D uncertain. Trimming shortened V by 1 base and J by 3 bases, and 10 bases separated the two germline ends. The germline V gene encodes CDR1 SGHAT and CDR2 FQNNGV. The CDR3 is made up of 14 amino acids. The CDR3 DNA reads as TGTGCCAGCAGCTTAGCGGGCCTGAGCTACGAGCAGTACTTC. Translation: CASSLAGLSYEQYF.

The chain employs TRBV6-5 and TRBJ2-2; D is ambiguous. The germline V gene has CDR1 MNHEY and CDR2 SVGAGI. The CDR3 is made up of 13 amino acids. The V end lost 6 bases, the J end lost 5 bases, and 10 bases lay between the germline ends. This CDR3 is CASSRGGTGELFF. In DNA, the CDR3 is TGTGCCAGCAGCCGCGGTGGTACCGGGGAGCTGTTTTTT.

This chain joins TRBV11-3 and TRBJ2-3; unclear D gene. Germline CDR1 is SGHNT and CDR2 is YENEEA. The CDR3 is made up of 15 amino acids. Between the trimmed V and J ends, which lost 5 bases and 1 base, there was a span of 13 bases. CDR3 loop: CASSQNHGGTDTQYF. The CDR3, as DNA: TGTGCCAGCAGCCAAAACCATGGCGGCACAGATACGCAGTATTTT. The full variable domain, in which reference TRBV11-3 and TRBJ2-3 provide the parts outside the CDR3, is EAGVVQSPRYKIIEKKQPVAFWCNPISGHNTLYWYLQNLGQGPELLIRYENEEAVDDSQLPKDRFSAERLKGVDSTLKIQPAELGDSAVYLCASSQNHGGTDTQYFGPGTRLTVL.

V usage is TRBV11-2 and J usage is TRBJ2-7; 8 nucleotides line up with TRBD1. This CDR3 is 14 amino acids long. Germline CDR1 and CDR2: SGHAT and FQNNGV. The J segment lost 4 bases and the V segment lost 3 bases, leaving 5 bases of the junction unmatched. CDR3: CASSLTGVGYEQYF. CDR3 bases: TGTGCCAGCAGCTTGACAGGGGTTGGGTACGAGCAGTACTTC.

This clone was detected a few times. The chain combines TRBV5-4 with TRBJ1-4; TRBD1 agrees at 9 bases. The CDR3 spans 14 residues. Unmatched junction bases numbered 3, after V lost 4 bases and J lost 5 bases. Germline V gene lookup returns CDR1 SGHNT and CDR2 YYREEE (reference sequence). The CDR3 nucleotides are TGTGCCAGCAGCGCCGGACAGGGGAATGAAAAACTGTTTTTT. Its translation: CASSAGQGNEKLFF. The full variable domain, rest sourced from reference TRBV5-4 and TRBJ1-4, is ETGVTQSPTHLIKTRGQQVTLRCSSQSGHNTVSWYQQALGQGPQFIFQYYREEENGRGNFPPRFSGLQFPNYSSELNVNALELDDSALYLCASSAGQGNEKLFFGSGTQLSVL.

In its sample, this clone was seen many times. The genes are TRBV7-8 and TRBJ2-5; TRBD2 aligns across 8 bases. CDR3 size: 14 residues. Germline values: CDR1 SGHVS, CDR2 FQNEAQ. Trimming took 5 bases from V and 4 from J; bases not matched to a gene: 6. CDR3 sequence: CASSPPLAGETQYF. The CDR3 nucleotides are TGTGCCAGCAGCCCCCCCCTAGCGGGAGAGACCCAGTACTTC.

In this sample, this clone turned up a few times. This rearrangement joins TRBV27 to TRBJ2-2; a weak D match, TRBD2 (5 bases). Deletions cut 3 bases from V and 7 bases from J, with 12 bases between. Germline values: CDR1 MNHEY, CDR2 SMNVEV (reference sequence). The CDR3 runs 14 residues. CDR3 sequence: CASSLSTGYGELFF. CDR3 nucleotide sequence: TGTGCCAGCAGTTTGAGTACGGGATACGGGGAGCTGTTTTTT.

The chain carries TRBV5-1 and TRBJ1-1; D ambiguous. V lost 7 bases, J lost 0 bases, and 13 bases lay in between. Germline V gives CDR1 SGHRS, CDR2 YFSETQ. The CDR3 has 14 amino acids. CDR3 residues: CASLTRPVNTEAFF. CDR3 coding DNA: TGCGCCAGCCTGACAAGGCCTGTGAACACTGAAGCTTTCTTT.

In its sample, this clone was seen a few times. The chain couples TRBV4-1 to TRBJ2-1; 10 positions match TRBD2. Germline-derived CDR1 and CDR2 are MGHRA and YSYEKL. V gave up 4 bases and J gave up 4 bases; unmatched junction bases: 13. CDR3 length equals 18 residues. CDR3 DNA sequence: TGCGCCAGCAGCCCCCAGAGTCCAGGACTAGCGGTATACAATGAGCAGTTCTTC. As protein: CASSPQSPGLAVYNEQFF.

V is TRBV28 and J is TRBJ2-7; 10 bases align to TRBD1. The germline gives CDR1 MDHEN, CDR2 SYDVKM. J was trimmed by 4 bases and V by 5 bases; bases with no gene match: 8. This CDR3 has 15 residues. CDR3 coding DNA: TGTGCCAGCAGTCTTCGACAGGGGGCAGGGTACGAGCAGTACTTC. The encoded protein is CASSLRQGAGYEQYF.